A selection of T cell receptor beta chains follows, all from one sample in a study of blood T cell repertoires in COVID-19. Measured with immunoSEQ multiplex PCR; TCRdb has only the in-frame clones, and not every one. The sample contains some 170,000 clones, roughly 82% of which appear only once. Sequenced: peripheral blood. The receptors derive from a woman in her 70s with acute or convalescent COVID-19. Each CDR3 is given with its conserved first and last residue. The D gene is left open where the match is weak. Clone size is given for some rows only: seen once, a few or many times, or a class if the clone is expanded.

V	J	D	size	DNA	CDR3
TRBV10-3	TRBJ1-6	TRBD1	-	TGTGCCATCAGTGTATACGGGGGGACAGGGCCGGGAAATTCACCCCTCCACTTT	CAISVYGGTGPGNSPLHF
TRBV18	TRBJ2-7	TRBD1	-	TGTGCCAGCTCACGGACAGGGGGCGTAGTAGGAGTCGAGCAGTACTTC	CASSRTGGVVGVEQYF
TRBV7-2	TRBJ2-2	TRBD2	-	TGTGCCAGCGGCCGCGGCGGGAGGTTGAGCGGGGAGCTGTTTTTT	CASGRGGRLSGELFF
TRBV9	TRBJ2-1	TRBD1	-	TGTGCCAGCAGCGTAGAGGGACAGGCCTACAATGAGCAGTTCTTC	CASSVEGQAYNEQFF
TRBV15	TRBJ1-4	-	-	TGTGCCACCCGGAGGGGCCGCGAAAAACTGTTTTTT	CATRRGREKLFF
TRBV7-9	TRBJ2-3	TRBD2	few	TGTGCCAGCAAATCGTGGGGGGGGACCACAGATACGCAGTATTTT	CASKSWGGTTDTQYF
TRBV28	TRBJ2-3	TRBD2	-	TGTGCCAGCAGTTTATCGACTAGCGGGTCAGATACGCAGTATTTT	CASSLSTSGSDTQYF
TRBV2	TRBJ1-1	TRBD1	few	TGTGCCAGCAACAGGGGGCGCGGCGATGAAGCTTTCTTT	CASNRGRGDEAFF
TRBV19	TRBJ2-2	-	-	TGTGCCAGTAGTAATAGGAGGGGATCGAACACCGGGGAGCTGTTTTTT	CASSNRRGSNTGELFF
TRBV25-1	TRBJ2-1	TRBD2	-	TGTGCCAGCAGTGAAGTCGCGGGAGGCCCTGGGGATGAGCAGTTCTTC	CASSEVAGGPGDEQFF
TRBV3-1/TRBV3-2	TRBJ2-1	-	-	TGTGCCAGCAGCCAAGAGTACAGGGTCTACAATGAGCAGTTCTTC	CASSQEYRVYNEQFF
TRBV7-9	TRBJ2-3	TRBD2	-	TGTGCCAGCACGTTTGCGGGGGGCGCAAATACGCAGTATTTT	CASTFAGGANTQYF
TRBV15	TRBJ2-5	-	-	TGTGCCACCAGCAGAGACCAGACAGGTTTCCAAGAGACCCAGTACTTC	CATSRDQTGFQETQYF
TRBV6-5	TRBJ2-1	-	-	TGTGCCAGCAGCCAGGGGCCCTACAATGAGCAGTTCTTC	CASSQGPYNEQFF
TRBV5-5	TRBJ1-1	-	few	TGTGCCAGCAGCTTGGTGCCCTCACCAGGGAACACTGAAGCTTTCTTT	CASSLVPSPGNTEAFF
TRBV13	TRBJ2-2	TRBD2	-	TGTGCCAGCAGCGAGGGACAGGGAAGGACTAGCGGGAGGACCGGGGAGCTGTTTTTT	CASSEGQGRTSGRTGELFF
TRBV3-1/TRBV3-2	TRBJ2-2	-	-	TGTGCCAGCAGCCAACTATGGCCCTTAGAGGGCAACACCGGGGAGCTGTTTTTT	CASSQLWPLEGNTGELFF
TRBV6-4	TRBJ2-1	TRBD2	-	TGTGCCAGCAGTGTTAGCGGGGGGAACAATGAGCAGTTCTTC	CASSVSGGNNEQFF
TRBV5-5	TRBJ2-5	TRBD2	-	TGTGCCAGCAGCTTGGTTAGCGGGGGGACTCGATTCCAAGAGACCCAGTACTTC	CASSLVSGGTRFQETQYF
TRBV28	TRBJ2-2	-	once	TGTGCCAGCAGGGGGGCGTCGCCCGCTACCGGGGAGCTGTTTTTT	CASRGASPATGELFF
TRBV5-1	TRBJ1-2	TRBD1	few	TGCGCCAGCAGCTTGGACAGGGGAGGTAACTATGGCTACACCTTC	CASSLDRGGNYGYTF
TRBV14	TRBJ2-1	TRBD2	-	TGTGCCAGCAGCCACGGTGGCGGGAGGTATGAGCAGTTCTTC	CASSHGGGRYEQFF
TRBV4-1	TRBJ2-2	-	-	TGCGCCAGCAGCCTCCCCGGGGGGGAGCTGTTTTTT	CASSLPGGELFF
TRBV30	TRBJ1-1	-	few	TGTGCCTGGAGTTGGGGCGGGGGCACTGAAGCTTTCTTT	CAWSWGGGTEAFF
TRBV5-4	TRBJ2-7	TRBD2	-	TGTGCCAGCAGCTTGGGACTAGCGGTCCCCTACGAGCAGTACTTC	CASSLGLAVPYEQYF
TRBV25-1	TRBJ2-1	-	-	TGTGCCAGCAGTGTATACGGTGAGCAGTTCTTC	CASSVYGEQFF
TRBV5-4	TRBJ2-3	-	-	TGTGCCAGCAGCTCCTATTTGGATACGCAGTATTTT	CASSSYLDTQYF
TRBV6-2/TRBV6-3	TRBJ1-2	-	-	TGTGCCAGCAGCCCAAGCGGGGGATACTATGGCTACACCTTC	CASSPSGGYYGYTF
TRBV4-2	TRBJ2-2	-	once	TGTGCCAGCAGCCAACCTGCCGTGACTTCGAACACCGGGGAGCTGTTTTTT	CASSQPAVTSNTGELFF
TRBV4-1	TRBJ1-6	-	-	TGCGCCAGCAGCCAAGAGGAGGGCGATAATTCACCCCTCCACTTT	CASSQEEGDNSPLHF
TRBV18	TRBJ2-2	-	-	TGTGCCAGCTCACGGGGCCTAAGAAGGGCCGGGGAGCTGTTTTTT	CASSRGLRRAGELFF
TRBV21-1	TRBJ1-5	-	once	TGTGCCAGCGGACATCAAAATCGCAATCAGCCCCAGCATTTT	CASGHQNRNQPQHF
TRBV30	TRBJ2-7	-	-	TGTGCCTGGAGTGCCAGTTACGAGCAGTACTTC	CAWSASYEQYF
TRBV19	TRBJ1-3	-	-	TGTGCCAGTAGCATCTCTGGAAACACCATATATTTT	CASSISGNTIYF
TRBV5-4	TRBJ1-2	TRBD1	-	TGTGCCAGCAGCGGAACAGGGGACTATGGCTACACCTTC	CASSGTGDYGYTF
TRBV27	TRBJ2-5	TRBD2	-	TGTGCCAGCGGGCTAGCGGGGGCTTTCCAAGAGACCCAGTACTTC	CASGLAGAFQETQYF
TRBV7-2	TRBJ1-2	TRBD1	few	TGTGCCAGCAGGCCTCGACAGGGCCTAGCTAACTATGGCTACACCTTC	CASRPRQGLANYGYTF
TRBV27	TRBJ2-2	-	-	TGTGCCAGCCGCTTTACAAGTTCCGCGAACACCGGGGAGCTGTTTTTT	CASRFTSSANTGELFF
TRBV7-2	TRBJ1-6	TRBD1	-	TGTGCCAGCAGCTCCAGACAGGGTTCTAATTCACCCCTCCACTTT	CASSSRQGSNSPLHF
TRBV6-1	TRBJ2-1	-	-	TGTGCCAGCAGTGAAGGGAGGTTCTCCTACAATGAGCAGTTCTTC	CASSEGRFSYNEQFF
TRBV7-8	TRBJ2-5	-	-	TGTGCCAGCAGGCAACGGGGACAGCGGGAAGAGACCCAGTACTTC	CASRQRGQREETQYF
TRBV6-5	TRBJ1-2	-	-	TGTGCCAGCGCGACAATTATTATAGGTGGAACTGGCTACACCTTC	CASATIIIGGTGYTF
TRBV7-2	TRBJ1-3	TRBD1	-	TGTGCCAGCAGCACCCCCCGGACAGGGGTAAACACCATATATTTT	CASSTPRTGVNTIYF
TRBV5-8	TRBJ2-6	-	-	TGTGCCAGCAGCCCCAGGGTTTCTGGGGCCAACGTCCTGACTTTC	CASSPRVSGANVLTF
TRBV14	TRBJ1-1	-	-	TGTGCCAGCAGCCAAGGTCTCGGAGTGTTCGCGAACACTGAAGCTTTCTTT	CASSQGLGVFANTEAFF
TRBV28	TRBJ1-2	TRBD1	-	TGTGCCAGCAGTTCCCGGACAGGGCTCTATGGCTACACCTTC	CASSSRTGLYGYTF
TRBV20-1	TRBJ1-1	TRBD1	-	TGCAGTGCTAAGGCACAGGGGGAAGCTTTCTTT	CSAKAQGEAFF
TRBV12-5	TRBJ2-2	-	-	TGTGCTAGTGGCCCTCCAGGGGCCGAGACCGGGGAGCTGTTTTTT	CASGPPGAETGELFF
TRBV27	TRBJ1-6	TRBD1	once	TGTGCCAGCAGTTTAACAGGGGGCTCAAATTCACCCCTCCACTTT	CASSLTGGSNSPLHF
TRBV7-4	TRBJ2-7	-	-	TGTGCCAGCAGCTTAGGACACGGAGGGCGGTACGAGCAGTACTTC	CASSLGHGGRYEQYF
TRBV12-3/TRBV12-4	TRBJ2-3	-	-	TGTGCCAGCAGTTTAGCTTCGGCAGATACGCAGTATTTT	CASSLASADTQYF
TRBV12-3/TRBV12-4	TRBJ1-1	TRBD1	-	TGTGCCAGCAGTACCGGGGACAGGACAGAGGCTTTCTTT	CASSTGDRTEAFF
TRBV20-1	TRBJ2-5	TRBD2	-	TGCAGTGCTAGTCCAATCGGGAGGGATAACTTGCGCCAGTACTTC	CSASPIGRDNLRQYF
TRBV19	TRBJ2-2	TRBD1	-	TGTGCCAGTGGCTGGACAGGGGGCGGCACCGGGGAGCTGTTTTTT	CASGWTGGGTGELFF
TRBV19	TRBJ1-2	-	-	TGTGCCAGTAGTATACCACAGGGCGCGACACTATATGGCTACACCTTC	CASSIPQGATLYGYTF
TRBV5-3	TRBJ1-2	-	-	TGTGCCAGAAGCTTGCAAGGAGACGCGGACAGAAACTATGGCTACACCTTC	CARSLQGDADRNYGYTF